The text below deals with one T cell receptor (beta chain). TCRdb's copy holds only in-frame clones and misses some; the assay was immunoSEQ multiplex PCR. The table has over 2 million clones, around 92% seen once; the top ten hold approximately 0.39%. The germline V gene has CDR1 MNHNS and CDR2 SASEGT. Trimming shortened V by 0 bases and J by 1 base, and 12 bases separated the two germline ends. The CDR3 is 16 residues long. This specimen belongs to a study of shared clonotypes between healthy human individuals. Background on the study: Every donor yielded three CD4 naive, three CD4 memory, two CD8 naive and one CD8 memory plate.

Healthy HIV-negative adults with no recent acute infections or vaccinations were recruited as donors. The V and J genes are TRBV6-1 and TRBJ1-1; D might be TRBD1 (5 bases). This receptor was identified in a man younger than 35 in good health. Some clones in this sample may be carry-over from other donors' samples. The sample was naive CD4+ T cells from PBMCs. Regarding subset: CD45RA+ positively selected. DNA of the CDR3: TGTGCCAGCAGTGAAGCGGGACGGTCGGGGAACACTGAAGCTTTCTTT. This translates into CASSEAGRSGNTEAFF.